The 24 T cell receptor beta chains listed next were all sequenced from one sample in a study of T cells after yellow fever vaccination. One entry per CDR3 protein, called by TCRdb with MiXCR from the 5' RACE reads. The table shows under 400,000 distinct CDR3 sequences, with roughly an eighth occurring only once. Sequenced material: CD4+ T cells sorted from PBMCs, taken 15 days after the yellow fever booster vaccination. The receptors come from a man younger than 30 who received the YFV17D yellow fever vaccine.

The CDR3 spells CASSDQQGSGNTIYF. The CDR3 region has the DNA TGTGCCAGCAGTGATCAGCAAGGATCTGGAAACACCATATATTTT. The genes are TRBV25-1 and TRBJ1-3; D is undetermined. Germline loops: CDR1 MGHDK, CDR2 SYGVNS. CDR3 length equals 15 residues. Trimming removed 3 bases from V and 1 base from J, with 10 bases in between. Filled out from reference TRBV25-1 and TRBJ1-3, the complete variable domain reads EADIYQTPRYLVIGTGKKITLECSQTMGHDKMYWYQQDPGMELHLIHYSYGVNSTEKGDLSSESTVSRIRTEHFPLTLESARPSHTSQYLCASSDQQGSGNTIYFGEGSWLTVV.

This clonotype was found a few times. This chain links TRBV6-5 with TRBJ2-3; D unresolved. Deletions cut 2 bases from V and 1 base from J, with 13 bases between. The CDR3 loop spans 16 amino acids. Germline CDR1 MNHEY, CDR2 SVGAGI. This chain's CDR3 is CASSYNPFFGTDTQYF. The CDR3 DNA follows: TGTGCCAGCAGTTACAACCCGTTTTTTGGCACAGATACGCAGTATTTT.

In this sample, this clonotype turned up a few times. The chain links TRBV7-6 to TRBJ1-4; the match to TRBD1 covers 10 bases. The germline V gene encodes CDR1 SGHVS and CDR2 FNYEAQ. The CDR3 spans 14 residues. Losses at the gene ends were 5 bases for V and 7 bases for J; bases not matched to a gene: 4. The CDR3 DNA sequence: TGTGCCAGCAGCGAGTGGACAGGGGGTGAAAAACTGTTTTTT. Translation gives CASSEWTGGEKLFF.

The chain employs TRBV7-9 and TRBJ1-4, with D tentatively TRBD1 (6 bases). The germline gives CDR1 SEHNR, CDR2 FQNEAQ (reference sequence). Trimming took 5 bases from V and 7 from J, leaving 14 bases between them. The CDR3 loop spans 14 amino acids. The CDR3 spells CASSRGQWGEKLFF. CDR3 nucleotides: TGTGCCAGCAGCCGAGGACAGTGGGGTGAAAAACTGTTTTTT.

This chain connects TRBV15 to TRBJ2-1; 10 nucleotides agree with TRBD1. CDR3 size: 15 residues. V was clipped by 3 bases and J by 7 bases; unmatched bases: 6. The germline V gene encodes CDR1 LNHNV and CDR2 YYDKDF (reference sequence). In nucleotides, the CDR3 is TGTGCCACCAGCAGCAGACAGGGGGCGGATAATGAGCAGTTCTTC. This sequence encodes CATSSRQGADNEQFF.

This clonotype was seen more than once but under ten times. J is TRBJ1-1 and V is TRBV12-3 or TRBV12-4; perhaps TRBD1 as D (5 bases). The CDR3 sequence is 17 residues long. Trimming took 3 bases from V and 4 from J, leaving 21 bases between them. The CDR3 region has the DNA TGTGCCAGCAGTTTTATCGGGACGGACCTTTCTCTCACTGAAGCTTTCTTT. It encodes CASSFIGTDLSLTEAFF.

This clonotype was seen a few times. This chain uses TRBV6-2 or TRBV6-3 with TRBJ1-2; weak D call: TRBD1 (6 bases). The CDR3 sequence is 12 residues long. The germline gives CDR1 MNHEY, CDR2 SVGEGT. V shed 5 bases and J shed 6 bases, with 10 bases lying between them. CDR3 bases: TGTGCCAGCAGTCGGACAGACAATGGCTACACCTTC. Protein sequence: CASSRTDNGYTF.

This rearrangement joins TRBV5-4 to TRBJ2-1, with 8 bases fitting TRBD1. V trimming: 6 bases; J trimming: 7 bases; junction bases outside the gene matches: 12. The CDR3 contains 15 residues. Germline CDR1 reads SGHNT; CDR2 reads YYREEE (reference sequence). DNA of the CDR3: TGTGCCAGCAAAGCCGGACAGGGTATCCAGAATGAGCAGTTCTTC. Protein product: CASKAGQGIQNEQFF.

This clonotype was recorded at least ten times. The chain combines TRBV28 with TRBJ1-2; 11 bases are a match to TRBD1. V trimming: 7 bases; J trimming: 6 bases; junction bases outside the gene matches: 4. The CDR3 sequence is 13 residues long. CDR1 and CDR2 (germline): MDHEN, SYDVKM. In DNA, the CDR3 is TGTGCCAGCACCTGGACAGGGGGCGATGGCTACACCTTC. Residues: CASTWTGGDGYTF.

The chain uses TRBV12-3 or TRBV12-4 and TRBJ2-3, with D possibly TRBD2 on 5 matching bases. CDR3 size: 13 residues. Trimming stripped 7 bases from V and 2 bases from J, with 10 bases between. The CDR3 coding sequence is TGTGCCAGCAATGAGGGCGACACAGATACGCAGTATTTT. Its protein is CASNEGDTDTQYF.

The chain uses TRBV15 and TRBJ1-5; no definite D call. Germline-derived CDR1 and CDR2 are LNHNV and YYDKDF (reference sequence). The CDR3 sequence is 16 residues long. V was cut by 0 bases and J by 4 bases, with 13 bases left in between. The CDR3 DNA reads TGTGCCACCAGCAGAGAGGGCCACCTAGCAAATCAGCCCCAGCATTTT. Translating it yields CATSREGHLANQPQHF.

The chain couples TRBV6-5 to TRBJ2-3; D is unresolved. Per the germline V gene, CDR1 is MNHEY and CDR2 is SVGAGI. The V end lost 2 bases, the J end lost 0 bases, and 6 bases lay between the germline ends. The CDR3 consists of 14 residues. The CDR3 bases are TGTGCCAGCAGTTACAAGCAGAGCACAGATACGCAGTATTTT. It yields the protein CASSYKQSTDTQYF.

In DNA, the CDR3 is TGCAGTGCTCGGGGGGTGACAGGCCTCTCCTACGAGCAGTACTTC. Amino acids: CSARGVTGLSYEQYF. This chain links TRBV20-1 with TRBJ2-7; tentatively, D is TRBD2 (7 bases). The CDR3 is 15 residues long. Germline CDR1 is DFQATT and CDR2 is SNEGSKA (reference sequence). V was trimmed by 5 bases and J by 0 bases, leaving 17 bases between them.

In nucleotides, the CDR3 is TGTGCCACCAGTGCCTCGAGCGGGGGACCCACAGATACGCAGTATTTT. Protein sequence: CATSASSGGPTDTQYF. This rearrangement joins TRBV24-1 to TRBJ2-3; 8 bases map to TRBD2. Looked up from germline, CDR1 is KGHDR and CDR2 is SFDVKD. Trimming at V came to 5 bases and at J to 2 bases, leaving 8 bases not matched to a gene. CDR3 length: 16 residues.

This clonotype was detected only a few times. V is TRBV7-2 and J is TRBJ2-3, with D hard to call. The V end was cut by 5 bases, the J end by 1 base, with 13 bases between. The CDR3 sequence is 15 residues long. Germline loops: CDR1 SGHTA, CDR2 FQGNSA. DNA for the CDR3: TGTGCCAGCAGCGCGCTCCGGGCCCGCACAGATACGCAGTATTTT. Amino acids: CASSALRARTDTQYF. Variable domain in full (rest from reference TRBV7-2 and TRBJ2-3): GAGVSQSPSNKVTEKGKDVELRCDPISGHTALYWYRQSLGQGLEFLIYFQGNSAPDKSGLPSDRFSAERTGGSVSTLTIQRTQQEDSAVYLCASSALRARTDTQYFGPGTRLTVL.

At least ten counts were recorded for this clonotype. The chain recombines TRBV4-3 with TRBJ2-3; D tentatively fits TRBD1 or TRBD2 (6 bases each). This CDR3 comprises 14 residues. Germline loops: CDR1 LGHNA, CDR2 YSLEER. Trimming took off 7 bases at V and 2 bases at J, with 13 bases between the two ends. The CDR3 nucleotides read TGCGCCAGCAAACTGACGGGGGCCACAGATACGCAGTATTTT. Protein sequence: CASKLTGATDTQYF.

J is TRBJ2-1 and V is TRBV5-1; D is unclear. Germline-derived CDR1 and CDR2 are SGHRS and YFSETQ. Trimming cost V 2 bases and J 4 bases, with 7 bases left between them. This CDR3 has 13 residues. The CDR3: CASSLSLYNEQFF. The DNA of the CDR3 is TGCGCCAGCAGCTTATCCCTTTACAATGAGCAGTTCTTC.

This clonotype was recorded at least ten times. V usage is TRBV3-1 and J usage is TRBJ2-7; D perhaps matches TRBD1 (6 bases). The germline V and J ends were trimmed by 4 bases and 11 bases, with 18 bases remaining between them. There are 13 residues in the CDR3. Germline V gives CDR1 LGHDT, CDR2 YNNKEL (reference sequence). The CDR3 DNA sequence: TGTGCCAGCAGCCCTACTCCGACAGGTATAAAGTACTTC. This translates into CASSPTPTGIKYF.

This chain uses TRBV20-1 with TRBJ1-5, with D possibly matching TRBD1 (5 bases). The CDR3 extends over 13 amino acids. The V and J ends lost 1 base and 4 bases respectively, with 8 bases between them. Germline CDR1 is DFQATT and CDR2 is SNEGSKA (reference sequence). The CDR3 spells CSARAGKNQPQHF. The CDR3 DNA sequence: TGCAGTGCTAGAGCAGGGAAGAATCAGCCCCAGCATTTT.

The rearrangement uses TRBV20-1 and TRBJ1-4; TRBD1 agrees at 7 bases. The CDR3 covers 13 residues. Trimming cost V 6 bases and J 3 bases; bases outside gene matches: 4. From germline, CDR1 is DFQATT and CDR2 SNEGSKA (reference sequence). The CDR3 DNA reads TGCAGTGCAACACAGGGGTCTAATGAAAAACTGTTTTTT. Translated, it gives CSATQGSNEKLFF.

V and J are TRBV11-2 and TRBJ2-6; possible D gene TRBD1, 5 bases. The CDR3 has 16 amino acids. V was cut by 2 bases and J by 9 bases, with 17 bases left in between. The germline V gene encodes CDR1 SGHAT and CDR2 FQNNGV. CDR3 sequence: CASSLTVQGLGNVLTF. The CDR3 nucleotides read TGTGCCAGCAGCTTAACCGTCCAGGGATTAGGCAACGTCCTGACTTTC.

This chain's CDR3 is CAWRGFTGGGANVLTF. The CDR3 bases are TGTGCCTGGAGGGGATTCACAGGGGGTGGGGCCAACGTCCTGACTTTC. The J gene is TRBJ2-6, the V gene TRBV30; 8 bases are a match to TRBD1. Germline loops: CDR1 GTSNPN, CDR2 SVGIG (reference sequence). The CDR3 runs to 16 residues. Losses at the gene ends were 3 bases for V and 3 bases for J; bases not matched to a gene: 7.

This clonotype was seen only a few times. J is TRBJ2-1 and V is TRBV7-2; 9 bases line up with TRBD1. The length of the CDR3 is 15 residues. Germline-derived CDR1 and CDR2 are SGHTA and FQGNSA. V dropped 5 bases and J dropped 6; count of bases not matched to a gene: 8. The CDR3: CASSRGQGGINEQFF. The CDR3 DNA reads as TGTGCCAGCAGCCGGGGACAGGGCGGGATCAATGAGCAGTTCTTC. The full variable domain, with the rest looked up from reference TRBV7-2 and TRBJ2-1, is GAGVSQSPSNKVTEKGKDVELRCDPISGHTALYWYRQSLGQGLEFLIYFQGNSAPDKSGLPSDRFSAERTGGSVSTLTIQRTQQEDSAVYLCASSRGQGGINEQFFGPGTRLTVL.

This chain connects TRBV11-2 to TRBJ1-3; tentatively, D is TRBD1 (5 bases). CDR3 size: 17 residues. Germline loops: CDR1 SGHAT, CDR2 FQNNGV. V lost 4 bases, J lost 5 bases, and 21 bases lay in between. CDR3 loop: CASSSMRDGGRRNTIYF. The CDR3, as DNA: TGTGCCAGCAGCTCGATGCGGGACGGTGGACGGAGAAACACCATATATTTT.